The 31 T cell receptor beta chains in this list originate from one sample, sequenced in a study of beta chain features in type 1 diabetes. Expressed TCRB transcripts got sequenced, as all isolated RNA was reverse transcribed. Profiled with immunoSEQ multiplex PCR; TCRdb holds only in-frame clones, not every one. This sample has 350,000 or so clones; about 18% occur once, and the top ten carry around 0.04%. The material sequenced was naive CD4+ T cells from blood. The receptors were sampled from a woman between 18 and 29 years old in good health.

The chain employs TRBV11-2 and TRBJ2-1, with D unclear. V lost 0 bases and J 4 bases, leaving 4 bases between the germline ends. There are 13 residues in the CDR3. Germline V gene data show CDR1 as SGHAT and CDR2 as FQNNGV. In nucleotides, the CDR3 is TGTGCCAGCAGCTTAGACAGGTACAATGAGCAGTTCTTC. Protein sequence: CASSLDRYNEQFF.

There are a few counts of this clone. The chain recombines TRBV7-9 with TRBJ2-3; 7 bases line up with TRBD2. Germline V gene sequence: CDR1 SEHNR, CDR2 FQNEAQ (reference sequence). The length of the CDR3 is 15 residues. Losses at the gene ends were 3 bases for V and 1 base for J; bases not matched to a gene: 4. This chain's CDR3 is CASSFSGVGTDTQYF. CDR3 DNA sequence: TGTGCCAGCAGCTTCAGCGGGGTGGGCACAGATACGCAGTATTTT.

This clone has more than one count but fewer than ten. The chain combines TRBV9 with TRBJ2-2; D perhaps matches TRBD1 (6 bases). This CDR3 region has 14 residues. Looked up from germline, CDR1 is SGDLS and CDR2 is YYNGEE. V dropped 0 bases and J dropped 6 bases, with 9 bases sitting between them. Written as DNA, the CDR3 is TGTGCCAGCAGCGTAGAGCAGGGGTCCGGGGAGCTGTTTTTT. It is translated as CASSVEQGSGELFF.

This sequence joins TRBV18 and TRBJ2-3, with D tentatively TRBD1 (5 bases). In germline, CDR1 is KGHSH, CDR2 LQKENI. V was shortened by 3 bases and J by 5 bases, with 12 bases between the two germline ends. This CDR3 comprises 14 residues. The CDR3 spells CASSPDTRGDTQYF. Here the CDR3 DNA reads TGTGCCAGCTCACCGGACACCCGCGGAGATACGCAGTATTTT.

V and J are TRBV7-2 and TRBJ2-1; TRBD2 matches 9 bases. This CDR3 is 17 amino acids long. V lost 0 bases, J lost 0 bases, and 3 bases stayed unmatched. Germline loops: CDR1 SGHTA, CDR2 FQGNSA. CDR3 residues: CASSLALLAGSYNEQFF. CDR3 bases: TGTGCCAGCAGCTTAGCTTTACTAGCGGGCTCCTACAATGAGCAGTTCTTC.

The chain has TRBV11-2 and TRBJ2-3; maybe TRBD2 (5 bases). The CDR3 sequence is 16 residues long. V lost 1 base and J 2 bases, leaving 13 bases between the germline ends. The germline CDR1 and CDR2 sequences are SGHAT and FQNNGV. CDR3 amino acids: CASSLGLAQTTDTQYF. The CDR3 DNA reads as TGTGCCAGCAGCTTAGGTTTAGCGCAAACCACAGATACGCAGTATTTT. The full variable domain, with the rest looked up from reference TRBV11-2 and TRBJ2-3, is EAGVAQSPRYKIIEKRQSVAFWCNPISGHATLYWYQQILGQGPKLLIQFQNNGVVDDSQLPKDRFSAERLKGVDSTLKIQPAKLEDSAVYLCASSLGLAQTTDTQYFGPGTRLTVL.

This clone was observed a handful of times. The CDR3 bases are TGTGCCACCGCTATAACAGGGGTAGGGGAGCAGTTCTTC. It encodes CATAITGVGEQFF. The rearrangement links TRBV25-1 to TRBJ2-1; 7 nucleotides align to TRBD1. V shed 10 bases and J 10 bases; nucleotides not matched to a gene: 13. The CDR3 runs 13 residues. CDR1 MGHDK and CDR2 SYGVNS come from the germline V gene.

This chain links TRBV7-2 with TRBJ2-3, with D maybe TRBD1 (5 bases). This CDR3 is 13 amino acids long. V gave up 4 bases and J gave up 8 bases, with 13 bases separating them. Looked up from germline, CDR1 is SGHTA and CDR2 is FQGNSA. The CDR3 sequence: CASSSGHSGTQYF. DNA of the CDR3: TGTGCCAGCAGCTCAGGACATTCGGGTACGCAGTATTTT.

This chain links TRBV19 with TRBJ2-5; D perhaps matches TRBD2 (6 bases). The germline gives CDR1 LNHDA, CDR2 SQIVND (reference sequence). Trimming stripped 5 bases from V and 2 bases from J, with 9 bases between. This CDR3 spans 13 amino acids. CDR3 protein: CASSRGLQETQYF. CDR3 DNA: TGTGCCAGTAGTCGGGGGTTACAAGAGACCCAGTACTTC. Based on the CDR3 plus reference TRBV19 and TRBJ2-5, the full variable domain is DGGITQSPKYLFRKEGQNVTLSCEQNLNHDAMYWYRQDPGQGLRLIYYSQIVNDFQKGDIAEGYSVSREKKESFPLTVTSAQKNPTAFYLCASSRGLQETQYFGPGTRLLVL.

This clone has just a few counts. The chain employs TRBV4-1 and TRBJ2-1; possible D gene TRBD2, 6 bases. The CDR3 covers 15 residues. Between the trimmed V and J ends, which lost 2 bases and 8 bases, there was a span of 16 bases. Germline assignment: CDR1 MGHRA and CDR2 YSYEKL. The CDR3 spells CASSQTAGGRDEQFF. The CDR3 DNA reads TGCGCCAGCAGCCAAACGGCCGGGGGAAGGGATGAGCAGTTCTTC.

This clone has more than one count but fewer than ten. CDR3 protein: CASSADPGQGTSKGTQYF. Here the CDR3 DNA reads TGTGCCAGTAGTGCCGACCCGGGACAGGGCACGAGTAAGGGGACCCAGTACTTC. This chain joins TRBV19 and TRBJ2-5; 9 bases agree with TRBD1. The germline V gene has CDR1 LNHDA and CDR2 SQIVND (reference sequence). The J segment lost 7 bases and the V segment lost 5 bases, leaving 20 bases of the junction unmatched. The CDR3 extends over 18 amino acids. The entire variable domain, with the rest obtained from reference TRBV19 and TRBJ2-5, is as follows: DGGITQSPKYLFRKEGQNVTLSCEQNLNHDAMYWYRQDPGQGLRLIYYSQIVNDFQKGDIAEGYSVSREKKESFPLTVTSAQKNPTAFYLCASSADPGQGTSKGTQYFGPGTRLLVL.

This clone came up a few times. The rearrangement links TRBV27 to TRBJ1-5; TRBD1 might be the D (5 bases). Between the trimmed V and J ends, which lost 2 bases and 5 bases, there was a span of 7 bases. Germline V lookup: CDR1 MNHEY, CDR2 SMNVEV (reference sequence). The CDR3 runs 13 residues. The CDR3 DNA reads TGTGCCAGCAGTTTAAGGGGATATCAGCCCCAGCATTTT. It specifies CASSLRGYQPQHF.

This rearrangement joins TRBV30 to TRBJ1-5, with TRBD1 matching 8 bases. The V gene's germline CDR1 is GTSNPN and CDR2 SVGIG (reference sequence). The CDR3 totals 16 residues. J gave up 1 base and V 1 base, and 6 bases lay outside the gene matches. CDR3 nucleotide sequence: TGTGCCTGGAGTGCCTCCACAGGGGGAAGCAATCAGCCCCAGCATTTT. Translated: CAWSASTGGSNQPQHF.

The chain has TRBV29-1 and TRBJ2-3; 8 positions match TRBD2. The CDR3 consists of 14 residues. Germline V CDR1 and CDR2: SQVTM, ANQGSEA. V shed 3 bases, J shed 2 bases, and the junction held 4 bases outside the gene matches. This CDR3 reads CSVDSGGITDTQYF. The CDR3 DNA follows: TGCAGCGTTGATTCGGGAGGGATCACAGATACGCAGTATTTT.

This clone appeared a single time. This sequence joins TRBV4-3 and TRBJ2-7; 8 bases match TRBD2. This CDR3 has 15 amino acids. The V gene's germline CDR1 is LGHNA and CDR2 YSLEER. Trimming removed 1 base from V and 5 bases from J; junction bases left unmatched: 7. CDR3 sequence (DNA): TGCGCCAGCAGCCAAGCGGGGACTAGTTCCCACGAGCAGTACTTC. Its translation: CASSQAGTSSHEQYF.

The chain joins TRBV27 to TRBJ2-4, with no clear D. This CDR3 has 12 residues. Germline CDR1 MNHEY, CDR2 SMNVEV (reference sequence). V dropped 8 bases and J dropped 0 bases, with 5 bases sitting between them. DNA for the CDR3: TGTGCCAGCGCCGGAGCCAAAAACATTCAGTACTTC. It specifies CASAGAKNIQYF.

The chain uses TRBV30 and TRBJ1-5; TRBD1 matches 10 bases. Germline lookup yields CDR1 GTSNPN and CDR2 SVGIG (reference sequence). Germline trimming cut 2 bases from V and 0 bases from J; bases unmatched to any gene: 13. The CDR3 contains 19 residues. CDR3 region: CAWSSTRTGGVSSNQPQHF. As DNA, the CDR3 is TGTGCCTGGAGTTCGACTCGGACAGGGGGAGTGTCTAGCAATCAGCCCCAGCATTTT. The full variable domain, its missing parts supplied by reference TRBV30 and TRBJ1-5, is SQTIHQWPATLVQPVGSPLSLECTVEGTSNPNLYWYRQAAGRGLQLLFYSVGIGQISSEVPQNLSASRPQDRQFILSSKKLLLSDSGFYLCAWSSTRTGGVSSNQPQHFGDGTRLSIL.

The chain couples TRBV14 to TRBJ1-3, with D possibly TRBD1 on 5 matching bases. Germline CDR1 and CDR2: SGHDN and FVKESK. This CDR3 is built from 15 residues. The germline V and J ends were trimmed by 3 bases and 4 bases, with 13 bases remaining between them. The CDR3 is CASSQTRTSGNTIYF. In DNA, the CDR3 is TGTGCCAGCAGCCAGACCCGGACATCGGGAAACACCATATATTTT. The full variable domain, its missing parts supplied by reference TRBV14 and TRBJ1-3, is EAGVTQFPSHSVIEKGQTVTLRCDPISGHDNLYWYRRVMGKEIKFLLHFVKESKQDESGMPNNRFLAERTGGTYSTLKVQPAELEDSGVYFCASSQTRTSGNTIYFGEGSWLTVV.

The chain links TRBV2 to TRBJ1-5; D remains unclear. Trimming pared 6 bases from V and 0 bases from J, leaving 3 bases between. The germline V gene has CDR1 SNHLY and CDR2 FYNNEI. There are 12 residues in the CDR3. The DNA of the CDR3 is TGTGCCAGCAGCGGTAGCAATCAGCCCCAGCATTTT. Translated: CASSGSNQPQHF.

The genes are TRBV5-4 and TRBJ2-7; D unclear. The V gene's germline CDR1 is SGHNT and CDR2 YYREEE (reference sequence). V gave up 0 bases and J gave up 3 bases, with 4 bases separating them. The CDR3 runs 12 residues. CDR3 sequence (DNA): TGTGCCAGCAGCTTGGATCGCTACGAGCAGTACTTC. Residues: CASSLDRYEQYF. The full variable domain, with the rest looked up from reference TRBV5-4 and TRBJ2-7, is ETGVTQSPTHLIKTRGQQVTLRCSSQSGHNTVSWYQQALGQGPQFIFQYYREEENGRGNFPPRFSGLQFPNYSSELNVNALELDDSALYLCASSLDRYEQYFGPGTRLTVT.

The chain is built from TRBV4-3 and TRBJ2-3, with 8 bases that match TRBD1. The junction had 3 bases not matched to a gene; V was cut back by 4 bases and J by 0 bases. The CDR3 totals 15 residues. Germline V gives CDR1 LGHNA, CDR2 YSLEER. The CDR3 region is CASSPTGASTDTQYF. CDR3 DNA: TGCGCCAGCAGCCCGACAGGGGCAAGCACAGATACGCAGTATTTT.

The CDR3 region has the DNA TGTGCCAGCAGCCCCGAGAGCTCCTACGAGCAGTACTTC. Its translation is CASSPESSYEQYF. This chain joins TRBV9 and TRBJ2-7, with no clear D. The CDR3 runs 13 residues. The V end lost 4 bases, the J end lost 0 bases, and 8 bases lay between the germline ends. CDR1 and CDR2 from the germline V gene are SGDLS and YYNGEE.

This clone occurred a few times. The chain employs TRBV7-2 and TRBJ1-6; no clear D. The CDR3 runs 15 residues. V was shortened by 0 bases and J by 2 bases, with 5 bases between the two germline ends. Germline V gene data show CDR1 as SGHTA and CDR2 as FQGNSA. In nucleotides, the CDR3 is TGTGCCAGCAGCTTAGCCGGGACCTATAATTCACCCCTCCACTTT. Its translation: CASSLAGTYNSPLHF.

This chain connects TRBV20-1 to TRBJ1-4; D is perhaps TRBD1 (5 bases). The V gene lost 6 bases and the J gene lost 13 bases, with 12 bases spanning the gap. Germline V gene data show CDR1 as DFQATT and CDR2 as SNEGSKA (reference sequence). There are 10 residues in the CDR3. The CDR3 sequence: CSAPRGRLFF. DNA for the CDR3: TGCAGTGCCCCCCGGGGGAGACTGTTTTTT.

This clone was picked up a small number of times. The DNA for the CDR3 is TGTGCCAGCTCACCACGAGGACAGTACCTCTTCTACAATGAGCAGTTCTTC. Amino acids: CASSPRGQYLFYNEQFF. V is TRBV18 and J is TRBJ2-1; perhaps TRBD1 as D (6 bases). Germline V CDR1 and CDR2: KGHSH, LQKENI. Deletions cut 1 base from V and 3 bases from J, with 16 bases between. The CDR3 has 17 residues.

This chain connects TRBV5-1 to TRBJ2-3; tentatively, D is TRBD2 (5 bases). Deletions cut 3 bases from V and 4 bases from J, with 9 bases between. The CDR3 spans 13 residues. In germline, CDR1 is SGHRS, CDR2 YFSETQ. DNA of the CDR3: TGCGCCAGCAGCTGGGCGGGCGCAGATACGCAGTATTTT. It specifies CASSWAGADTQYF.

CDR3 in amino acids: CASSSRDTRNSPLHF. In DNA, the CDR3 is TGTGCCAGCAGCTCTCGAGACACACGAAATTCACCCCTCCACTTT. This sequence joins TRBV7-2 and TRBJ1-6, with no clear D. The CDR3 extends over 15 amino acids. The germline V and J ends were trimmed by 4 bases and 7 bases, with 14 bases remaining between them. CDR1 is SGHTA, CDR2 FQGNSA, per germline. Together with reference TRBV7-2 and TRBJ1-6, the CDR3 gives the full variable domain: GAGVSQSPSNKVTEKGKDVELRCDPISGHTALYWYRQSLGQGLEFLIYFQGNSAPDKSGLPSDRFSAERTGGSVSTLTIQRTQQEDSAVYLCASSSRDTRNSPLHFGNGTRLTVT.

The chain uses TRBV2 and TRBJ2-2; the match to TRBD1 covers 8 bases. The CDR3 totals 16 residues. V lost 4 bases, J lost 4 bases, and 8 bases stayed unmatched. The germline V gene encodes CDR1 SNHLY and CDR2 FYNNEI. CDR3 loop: CASSGVRGRGTGELFF. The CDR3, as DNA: TGTGCCAGCAGTGGAGTCAGGGGGCGAGGCACCGGGGAGCTGTTTTTT.

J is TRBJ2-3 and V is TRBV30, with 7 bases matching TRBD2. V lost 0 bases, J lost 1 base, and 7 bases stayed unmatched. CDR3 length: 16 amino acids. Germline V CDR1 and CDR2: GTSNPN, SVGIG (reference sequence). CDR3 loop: CAWSVLGRGGTDTQYF. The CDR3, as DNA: TGTGCCTGGAGTGTACTCGGACGGGGGGGCACAGATACGCAGTATTTT.

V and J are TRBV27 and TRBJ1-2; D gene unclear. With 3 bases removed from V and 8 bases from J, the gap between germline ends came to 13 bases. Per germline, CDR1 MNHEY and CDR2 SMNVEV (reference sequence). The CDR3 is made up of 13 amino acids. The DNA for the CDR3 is TGTGCCAGCAGTTTGGAACGGGGTTGGGGCTACACCTTC. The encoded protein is CASSLERGWGYTF.

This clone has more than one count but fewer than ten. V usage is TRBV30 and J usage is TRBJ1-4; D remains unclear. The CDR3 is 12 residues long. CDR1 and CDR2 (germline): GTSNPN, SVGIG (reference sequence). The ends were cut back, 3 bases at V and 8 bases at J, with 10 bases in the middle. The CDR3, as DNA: TGTGCCTGGAGCGCCCTTACAGAAAAACTGTTTTTT. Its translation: CAWSALTEKLFF.